A selection of T cell receptor beta chains follows, all from one sample in a study of T cell responses to AZD1222 COVID-19 vaccine. Libraries were prepared by immunoSEQ multiplex PCR; TCRdb keeps only in-frame clonotypes and omits some of them. The data contain about 140,000 clones, roughly 90% of them singletons. The material was peripheral blood, obtained on day 0 of AZD1222 vaccination. Receptors originate from an adult in good health. Each CDR3 is given with its conserved first and last residue. The order of the fields is J gene, clone size, D gene, V gene, CDR3 DNA, CDR3 protein. The D gene is left open where the match is weak. Clone sizes are given selectively: once, few, many, or a class where the clone is expanded.

TRBJ2-3 | NA | TRBD2 | TRBV5-1 | TGCGCCAGCAGCTTGGTTACTAGCGGGAGGTTATCCACAGATACGCAGTATTTT | CASSLVTSGRLSTDTQYF
TRBJ1-2 | NA | TRBD1 | TRBV7-2 | TGTGCCAGCAGACCCGCACGGACAGGGGGCGACTATGGCTACACCTTC | CASRPARTGGDYGYTF
TRBJ1-2 | NA | NA | TRBV5-4 | TGTGCCAGCAGCTTTGTGGGCGGGCTCCCCTATGGCTACACCTTC | CASSFVGGLPYGYTF
TRBJ1-6 | few | NA | TRBV18 | TGTGCCAGCTCACCTGTCCGCTCCTATAATTCACCCCTCCACTTT | CASSPVRSYNSPLHF
TRBJ1-1 | NA | NA | TRBV4-2 | TGTGCCAGCAGCCAAACGAAGACCGGGACAAGTGTGTCCGCTGAAGCTTTCTTT | CASSQTKTGTSVSAEAFF
TRBJ1-2 | once | TRBD1 | TRBV19 | TGTGCCAGTAGTGCCCCGGCTAGGGGGCACTATGGCTACACCTTC | CASSAPARGHYGYTF
TRBJ1-5 | NA | NA | TRBV7-9 | TGTGCCAGCAGCTTGGGAATCGATAGCAATCAGCCCCAGCATTTT | CASSLGIDSNQPQHF
TRBJ1-3 | NA | NA | TRBV27 | TGTGCCAGCAGTTTATTTCTAAGCTCTGGAAACACCATATATTTT | CASSLFLSSGNTIYF
TRBJ1-5 | NA | TRBD1 | TRBV7-9 | TGTGCCAGCAGCTTAGACAGGGGAGGCAATCAGCCCCAGCATTTT | CASSLDRGGNQPQHF
TRBJ2-5 | NA | NA | TRBV15 | TGTGCCACCAGCAGAGATCGGAGGGAGCAAGAGACCCAGTACTTC | CATSRDRREQETQYF
TRBJ2-1 | NA | TRBD2 | TRBV5-6 | TGTGCCAGCAGCTCCCTCGGGCTTGGGAGGGAGTTCTTC | CASSSLGLGREFF
TRBJ1-1 | once | NA | TRBV19 | TGTGCCAGTAAGCGGGCAGGGAATATAAATGAAGCTTTCTTT | CASKRAGNINEAFF
TRBJ2-7 | NA | TRBD2 | TRBV10-2 | TGCGCCAGCAGTGGGAGCGGGAGAGGCTACGAGCAGTACTTC | CASSGSGRGYEQYF
TRBJ1-2 | NA | NA | TRBV5-1 | TGCGCCAGCAGCTCATTCCTATCAAATGGCGACTATGGCTACACCTTC | CASSSFLSNGDYGYTF
TRBJ2-7 | NA | NA | TRBV7-9 | TGTGCCAGCACCCGGGACGGGGCCTACGAGCAGTACTTC | CASTRDGAYEQYF
TRBJ1-2 | NA | NA | TRBV19 | TGTGCCAGTAGTAATTACCCGGAAGGTGGCTACACCTTC | CASSNYPEGGYTF
TRBJ1-1 | once | NA | TRBV28 | TGTGCCAGCAGGCTAATAGGGAGGATGAACACTGAAGCTTTCTTT | CASRLIGRMNTEAFF
TRBJ2-3 | NA | NA | TRBV7-9 | TGTGCCAGCAGTCAACCGGTCCCGACTATCCAGACAGATACGCAGTATTTT | CASSQPVPTIQTDTQYF
TRBJ2-1 | NA | NA | TRBV7-3 | TGTGCCAGCAGCTTAGGCCGTTACAATGAGCAGTTCTTC | CASSLGRYNEQFF
TRBJ2-7 | NA | NA | TRBV29-1 | TGCAGCGTTGAAGCGGGGAGCTCCTACGAGCAGTACTTC | CSVEAGSSYEQYF
TRBJ1-6 | NA | NA | TRBV30 | TGTGCCTGGAGCCGGGCAGACGCGCTAAATTCACCCCTCCACTTT | CAWSRADALNSPLHF
TRBJ2-4 | NA | NA | TRBV19 | TGTGCCAGTACCAGCCTGGGCGACATTCAGTACTTC | CASTSLGDIQYF
TRBJ1-6 | NA | NA | TRBV4-2 | TGTGCCAGCAGCCAAGTAAACCGAGGCTCCTATAATTCACCCCTCCACTTT | CASSQVNRGSYNSPLHF
TRBJ1-2 | few | NA | TRBV12-3/TRBV12-4 | TGTGCCAGCAGCCCTAGTAGGGATGGCTACACCTTC | CASSPSRDGYTF
TRBJ1-6 | once | NA | TRBV27 | TGTGCCAGCAGGCCTTCCCTTATGGAGTATAATTCACCCCTCCACTTT | CASRPSLMEYNSPLHF
TRBJ1-5 | NA | NA | TRBV30 | TGTGCCTGGAATAAGGGGCGCGCGGGCAATCAGCCCCAGCATTTT | CAWNKGRAGNQPQHF
TRBJ1-2 | NA | NA | TRBV9 | TGTGCCAGCAGCCGTAAGAATGGCTACACCTTC | CASSRKNGYTF
TRBJ1-2 | NA | NA | TRBV4-2 | TGTGCCAGCAGCCAAGATGAGGGCCCAGGATATGGCTACACCTTC | CASSQDEGPGYGYTF
TRBJ1-5 | NA | NA | TRBV28 | TGTGCCAGCAGTTCGGTCGGTAGCAATCAGCCCCAGCATTTT | CASSSVGSNQPQHF
TRBJ2-7 | NA | NA | TRBV5-1 | TGCGCCAGCAGCTTGTACCCCACCTACGAGCAGTACTTC | CASSLYPTYEQYF
TRBJ1-1 | NA | NA | TRBV30 | TGTGCCTGGAGTCCTGGCTCTGAAGCTTTCTTT | CAWSPGSEAFF
TRBJ1-3 | NA | NA | TRBV19 | TGTGCCAGTAAGAGCACAGCCTTAGGGGGAAACACCATATATTTT | CASKSTALGGNTIYF
TRBJ2-5 | NA | NA | TRBV7-3 | TGTGCCAGCAGCTTAGCGTACCGGGAGACCCAGTACTTC | CASSLAYRETQYF
TRBJ1-5 | NA | TRBD1 | TRBV24-1 | TGTGCCACCAGTGATCGACAGGGGGGACAGCCCCAGCATTTT | CATSDRQGGQPQHF
TRBJ1-3 | NA | TRBD1 | TRBV19 | TGTGCCAGTAGACAGGGGGCCTCCTCTGGAAACACCATATATTTT | CASRQGASSGNTIYF
TRBJ1-2 | NA | TRBD1 | TRBV15 | TGTGCCACCAGCAGGGCACTCAGGGGGGACAGTGGCTACACCTTC | CATSRALRGDSGYTF
TRBJ1-5 | NA | NA | TRBV7-9 | TGTGCCAGCAGCTTAGACTTCGGCGTGGGTCAGCCCCAGCATTTT | CASSLDFGVGQPQHF
TRBJ1-6 | NA | NA | TRBV5-1 | TGCGCCAGCAGCTTGGTTCCTACGGAAATCCCAATCGTGTCACCCCTCCACTTT | CASSLVPTEIPIVSPLHF
TRBJ1-2 | NA | TRBD1 | TRBV6-5 | TGTGCCAGCAGTTACTCATCACAGGGGTCGAATGGCTACACCTTC | CASSYSSQGSNGYTF
TRBJ1-2 | NA | TRBD1 | TRBV5-1 | TGCGCCAGCAGCACCGGACAGGAGGGGTTGAGCGGCTACACCTTC | CASSTGQEGLSGYTF
TRBJ1-4 | NA | NA | TRBV30 | TGTGCCTGGAGTGTACCTAGCGTAGGCCTCGGGGAAAAACTGTTTTTT | CAWSVPSVGLGEKLFF
TRBJ2-3 | NA | TRBD2 | TRBV6-5 | TGTGCCAGCAGTTCCCCGGGAGGGGGGCGACCGCAGTATTTT | CASSSPGGGRPQYF
TRBJ2-3 | NA | NA | TRBV5-6 | TGTGCCAGCAGCTCAGTAGGCACAGATACGCAGTATTTT | CASSSVGTDTQYF
TRBJ1-1 | NA | NA | TRBV12-3/TRBV12-4 | TGTGCCAGCAGTTTAAAGGGTGGCACTGAAGCTTTCTTT | CASSLKGGTEAFF
TRBJ2-1 | NA | TRBD2 | TRBV9 | TGTGCCAGCAGCCTTACTGGACTAGCGGGAGCCTCGTCCTACAATGAGCAGTTCTTC | CASSLTGLAGASSYNEQFF
TRBJ1-5 | NA | NA | TRBV28 | TGTGCCAGCAGTACGGACAGCGATAGCAATCAGCCCCAGCATTTT | CASSTDSDSNQPQHF
TRBJ1-1 | once | NA | TRBV7-8 | TGTGCCAGCACCGCCGCCGGTAGGGTCAACACTGAAGCTTTCTTT | CASTAAGRVNTEAFF
TRBJ1-6 | NA | NA | TRBV30 | TGTGCCTGGAAGCCTTGGGGGATCGGTTCACCCCTCCACTTT | CAWKPWGIGSPLHF
TRBJ2-7 | NA | NA | TRBV9 | TGTGCCAGCAGCGTGGGTAGTATGGGCGAGCAGTACTTC | CASSVGSMGEQYF
TRBJ2-1 | NA | NA | TRBV5-6 | TGTGCCAGCAGCTTGATGACAGGAGTCTCCTACAATGAGCAGTTCTTC | CASSLMTGVSYNEQFF
TRBJ1-4 | NA | TRBD1 | TRBV11-2 | TGTGCCAGCAGCTTAGGGGGACAGGGGAATGAAAAACTGTTTTTT | CASSLGGQGNEKLFF
TRBJ2-7 | NA | TRBD2 | TRBV11-1 | TGTGCCAGCAGCTTAATCGCTAGCGGGAGGTACCACGAGCAGTACTTC | CASSLIASGRYHEQYF
TRBJ2-1 | few | NA | TRBV6-4 | TGTGCCAGCAGTGACACGGGAAGGGATGAGCAGTTCTTC | CASSDTGRDEQFF
TRBJ2-1 | NA | NA | TRBV12-3/TRBV12-4 | TGTGCCAGCAGTCGGGGAGGCAATGAGCAGTTCTTC | CASSRGGNEQFF
TRBJ1-3 | NA | NA | TRBV29-1 | TGCAGCGTTGAATTGGGCAGGGTGCAGTCTGGAAACACCATATATTTT | CSVELGRVQSGNTIYF
TRBJ2-7 | once | NA | TRBV21-1 | TGTGCCAGCAGCAGAACAGGGGGCTACCCACGTTACTCCTACGAGCAGTACTTC | CASSRTGGYPRYSYEQYF
TRBJ1-6 | NA | NA | TRBV27 | TGTGCCAGCAAAAGAGGGCGTCTTTATAATTCACCCCTCCACTTT | CASKRGRLYNSPLHF